This TCR beta chain originates from a study of CD8+ T cells in alopecia areata. Study overall: Treated patients received severity scores based on the percentage of scalp area affected.

Comment on this clone: Antigen specificity is unknown.

General study results and limits: Significant decreases in scalp clonality and expanded CD8+ clones followed tofacitinib treatment. A large proportion of expanded lesional clones were detected persisting in scalp and blood during tofacitinib.

Extracted RNA was reverse transcribed into cDNA, the sequencing template. Sequencing was performed with immunoSEQ multiplex PCR; in TCRdb, only in-frame clones are kept and a portion is missing. The sample consists of about 190,000 clones, 45% to 65% of them appearing once. Treatment given: oral pan-JAK inhibitor, 5-10 mg twice daily. This CDR3 contains 11 residues. Germline assignment: CDR1 SQVTM and CDR2 ANQGSEA. The germline V and J ends were trimmed by 6 bases and 8 bases, with 13 bases remaining between them. This receptor was obtained from a human donor with alopecia areata. The chain recombines TRBV29-1 with TRBJ1-2; possibly TRBD1 for D (5 bases). The specimen comprised CD4+ T cells sorted from blood, sampled at week 4, from a patient treated with tofacitinib. This CDR3 reads CSVSSGWGYTF. In DNA form, the CDR3 reads TGCAGCGTCTCTTCAGGGTGGGGCTACACCTTC.